The T cell receptor beta chain described here comes from a study of blood T cell repertoires in COVID-19 (dated by TCRdb to 2020 to 2021). Some background on the complete study: Samples from collaborators originated in the United States, Italy and Spain and spanned both the acute and convalescent phases of COVID-19. The material from the prospective study consisted of cDNA or gDNA derived from T cells, B-cell-depleted T cells, or PBMCs. Deeply sampled blood TCRbeta repertoires from subjects exposed to, actively infected with, or recovered from COVID-19 were included in the dataset. The repertoires were made available in a free public database intended to serve as a resource for research on the immune response to SARS-CoV-2. The samples were drawn from the first 160 participants of the ongoing ImmuneRACE study and from some 1,300 subjects provided by 6 global collaborators. Nearly every sample came with metadata listing a de-identified subject ID, COVID-19 status, age in years and sex. HLA class I and class II types, where available, came from metadata supplied by the sample provider rather than from assay-based typing. What the work shows at the level of the full study, not this receptor alone: How much clinical and demographic metadata was included differed by source and by participant, and the metadata was provided uncurated.

The immunoSEQ Assay, a bias-controlled multiplex PCR, was used to amplify TCRbeta CDR3 regions from genomic DNA. The authors processed their data as follows. Within the assay, amplification of reference gene primers was used to estimate how many nucleated cells each sample contained. Sequence reads were collapsed and filtered to measure the absolute abundance of every unique TCRbeta CDR3 rearrangement. For each sample, productive Simpson clonality was calculated by taking the square root of Simpson's diversity index across productive rearrangements. TCRdb provides this immuneACCESS table in a form limited to in-frame rearrangements. Some clones are lacking; in checked studies, under half of them reflect an unresolved V gene, and why the rest are absent is not known. That table gives V, J and clone size, and the DNA gave D and trimming. The table for this sample lists 250,000 or so clones; about 82% of them were counted only once. More than 9% of the sample belongs to the ten largest clones.

As for this clone: Its specific antigen is unknown. It has no much larger one-base neighbor in the sample; base qualities were not kept.

The germline V gene (reference sequence) supplies CDR1 MNHEY and CDR2 SMNVEV. Between the V and J ends, shortened by 8 bases and 0 bases respectively, the junction contains 14 bases. The CDR3 has 15 amino acids, counting the end cysteine and phenylalanine. Of the read, only the CDR3 DNA is kept; its 45 bases are in frame from base 1. Collaborating institutions collected whole blood in K2EDTA tubes following their own protocols. For TCRbeta analysis, collaborator samples were shipped as frozen whole blood, as isolated PBMCs, or as DNA extracted from either sample type. The chain employs TRBV27 and TRBJ1-5, and perhaps TRBD1 as D gene, on 6 matching bases. The sequenced material came from peripheral blood. The clonotype was recovered from a man aged 80 or over with acute or convalescent COVID-19. The DNA sequence is as follows: TGTGCCAGCCGGCGGGAGGGGGATAGCAATCAGCCCCAGCATTTT. This encodes CASRREGDSNQPQHF.